One and the same sample provided the 30 T cell receptor beta chains below, sequenced in a study of OX40 agonist ivuxolimab in advanced cancers. TCRdb's table, derived via immunoSEQ multiplex PCR, lists solely in-frame clones and lacks some. The data contain about 90,000 clones, approximately 85% of them seen just once; the ten biggest clones take up approximately 0.2%. The sequenced sample was CD4+ or CD8+ T cells sorted from blood, obtained in a trial of the OX40 agonist ivuxolimab. Receptors originate from an adult with an advanced solid tumor such as melanoma, head and neck, liver or kidney cancer.

This clone was counted a single time. This chain uses TRBV7-9 with TRBJ2-2, with 7 bases identical to TRBD2. This CDR3 region has 14 residues. Looked up from germline, CDR1 is SEHNR and CDR2 is FQNEAQ (reference sequence). Trimming took 8 bases from V and 7 from J; bases not matched to a gene: 10. In DNA form, the CDR3 reads TGTGCCAGCCGGGTGGGAGGGGCCGGCGGGGAGCTGTTTTTT. This translates into CASRVGGAGGELFF.

The chain has TRBV11-3 and TRBJ1-4, with a tentative D call TRBD1 (6 bases). The germline V gene has CDR1 SGHNT and CDR2 YENEEA. Trimming shortened V by 1 base and J by 7 bases, and 16 bases separated the two germline ends. CDR3 length: 16 residues. The CDR3 reads CASSLVRGALREKLFF. CDR3 bases: TGTGCCAGCAGCTTAGTCCGGGGGGCCTTACGTGAAAAACTGTTTTTT.

V gene TRBV19 combines with J gene TRBJ1-5; 9 nucleotides align to TRBD1. Germline lookup yields CDR1 LNHDA and CDR2 SQIVND (reference sequence). This CDR3 region has 14 residues. Losses at the gene ends were 6 bases for V and 6 bases for J; bases not matched to a gene: 6. The CDR3 DNA follows: TGTGCCAGTAGGATGGACAGGGGCGGTCAGCCCCAGCATTTT. It yields the protein CASRMDRGGQPQHF.

The sample holds a few counts of this clone. This sequence joins TRBV6-6 and TRBJ1-1; TRBD1 aligns across 8 bases. CDR1 is MNHNY and CDR2 is SVGAGI in the germline V gene (reference sequence). This CDR3 spans 14 amino acids. The V segment lost 7 bases and the J segment 7 bases; nucleotides outside the gene matches: 11. Here the CDR3 reads CASTTTTGAIEAFF. The CDR3 nucleotides read TGTGCCAGCACAACTACGACAGGGGCGATTGAAGCTTTCTTT.

The chain employs TRBV9 and TRBJ2-7, with D unresolved. Deletions cut 4 bases from V and 7 bases from J, with 18 bases between. Germline loops: CDR1 SGDLS, CDR2 YYNGEE. The CDR3 is made up of 14 amino acids. The CDR3 DNA reads TGTGCCAGCAGCACCACTACCAGAGTGGGGGAGCAGTACTTC. Translating gives CASSTTTRVGEQYF. The full variable domain, its missing parts supplied by reference TRBV9 and TRBJ2-7, is DSGVTQTPKHLITATGQRVTLRCSPRSGDLSVYWYQQSLDQGLQFLIQYYNGEERAKGNILERFSAQQFPDLHSELNLSSLELGDSALYFCASSTTTRVGEQYFGPGTRLTVT.

This chain connects TRBV7-3 to TRBJ1-1; D gene uncertain. Germline V gene lookup returns CDR1 SGHTA and CDR2 FQGTGA. V lost 5 bases and J lost 5, with 21 bases in between. The CDR3 has 16 residues. CDR3 sequence reads: CASSPRGVTDLTEAFF. The DNA of the CDR3 is TGTGCCAGCAGCCCTCGTGGGGTCACTGATTTAACTGAAGCTTTCTTT. Together with reference TRBV7-3 and TRBJ1-1, the CDR3 gives the full variable domain: GAGVSQTPSNKVTEKGKYVELRCDPISGHTALYWYRQSLGQGPEFLIYFQGTGAADDSGLPNDRFFAVRPEGSVSTLKIQRTERGDSAVYLCASSPRGVTDLTEAFFGQGTRLTVV.

The gene calls are TRBV6-1 and TRBJ2-7; D gene unclear. V was shortened by 0 bases and J by 6 bases, with 6 bases between the two germline ends. Germline values: CDR1 MNHNS, CDR2 SASEGT. This CDR3 contains 12 residues. The CDR3 DNA reads TGTGCCAGCAGTGAAGCAGGGCTCGAGCAGTACGTC. As protein: CASSEAGLEQYV.

The CDR3 spells CSVGNSGNTIYF. The CDR3 DNA reads as TGCAGCGTTGGTAACTCTGGAAACACCATATATTTT. V gene TRBV29-1 combines with J gene TRBJ1-3, with D unresolved. The CDR3 covers 12 residues. Germline-derived CDR1 and CDR2 are SQVTM and ANQGSEA. V shed 4 bases and J shed 0 bases, with 4 bases lying between them.

The chain couples TRBV9 to TRBJ1-1, with D possibly being TRBD1 (5 bases). V lost 10 bases to trimming and J lost 3 bases, with 16 bases between them. The CDR3 loop spans 13 amino acids. Germline loops: CDR1 SGDLS, CDR2 YYNGEE. The CDR3 here is CAGSRGKDTEAFF. CDR3 sequence (DNA): TGTGCCGGATCGCGGGGGAAGGACACTGAAGCTTTCTTT.

V gene TRBV30 combines with J gene TRBJ2-4; 13 bases agree with TRBD2. Germline V gene lookup returns CDR1 GTSNPN and CDR2 SVGIG (reference sequence). The length of the CDR3 is 15 residues. Trimming removed 1 base from V and 6 bases from J; junction bases left unmatched: 3. CDR3 in DNA: TGTGCCTGGAGTGGGACTAGCGGGAGTGGAAACATTCAGTACTTC. Its translation: CAWSGTSGSGNIQYF.

The chain links TRBV28 to TRBJ2-7, with TRBD1 matching 9 bases. Germline CDR1 is MDHEN and CDR2 is SYDVKM. The junction had 17 bases not matched to a gene; V was cut back by 5 bases and J by 3 bases. The CDR3 contains 18 residues. CDR3 nucleotide sequence: TGTGCCAGCAGTCGAGGACAGGGGCCGTTGGCGAGGCTCTACGAGCAGTACGTC. Its protein is CASSRGQGPLARLYEQYV.

The chain is built from TRBV12-5 and TRBJ2-2, with D unclear. The length of the CDR3 is 15 residues. Per the germline V gene, CDR1 is LGHNT and CDR2 is FRNRAP. V lost 7 bases and J lost 0, with 12 bases in between. The CDR3 sequence is CASAMDAANTGELFF. In DNA form, the CDR3 reads TGTGCTAGTGCAATGGACGCAGCGAACACCGGGGAGCTGTTTTTT.

The chain is built from TRBV30 and TRBJ1-5; no definite D call. This CDR3 contains 13 residues. Germline V gives CDR1 GTSNPN, CDR2 SVGIG (reference sequence). V was pared by 1 base and J by 6 bases, with 10 bases between. The CDR3 loop reads CAWSESMGQPQHF. The CDR3 DNA reads TGTGCCTGGAGTGAGAGCATGGGTCAGCCCCAGCATTTT.

The chain recombines TRBV7-9 with TRBJ1-5; the D gene is possibly TRBD1 (5 bases). The germline gives CDR1 SEHNR, CDR2 FQNEAQ (reference sequence). V gave up 5 bases and J gave up 9 bases, with 8 bases separating them. The CDR3 consists of 11 residues. In nucleotides, the CDR3 is TGTGCCAGCAGCGACGGGGGGCCCCAGCATTTT. This codes for CASSDGGPQHF.

This clone was recorded a few times. J is TRBJ2-1 and V is TRBV7-3; D possibly corresponds to TRBD2 (6 bases). The length of the CDR3 is 14 residues. Germline CDR1 SGHTA, CDR2 FQGTGA. V shed 5 bases and J shed 5 bases, with 13 bases lying between them. The CDR3 loop reads CASSPTTRNNEQFF. The CDR3 nucleotides read TGTGCCAGCAGCCCGACGACTAGAAACAATGAGCAGTTCTTC.

The CDR3, as DNA: TGTGCCAGCAGCACCGGGGGGAGCAGGGCTGGGGCCAACGTCCTGACTTTC. Protein sequence: CASSTGGSRAGANVLTF. The chain links TRBV5-4 to TRBJ2-6, with TRBD2 identical over 7 bases. CDR3 length equals 17 residues. Germline V gene sequence: CDR1 SGHNT, CDR2 YYREEE (reference sequence). With 4 bases clipped from V and 2 bases from J, the junction kept 9 bases outside the gene matches.

The chain has TRBV11-2 and TRBJ2-7; D is unclear. The CDR3 length is 16 residues. The V end lost 3 bases, the J end lost 0 bases, and 15 bases lay between the germline ends. Germline-derived CDR1 and CDR2 are SGHAT and FQNNGV. CDR3 sequence: CASSLGKGSPSYEQYV. The CDR3 DNA reads TGTGCCAGCAGCTTGGGAAAAGGGTCCCCCTCCTACGAGCAGTACGTC.

J is TRBJ2-3 and V is TRBV30; D may match TRBD1 or TRBD2 (5 bases each). V was pared by 0 bases and J by 2 bases, with 12 bases between. Germline CDR1 is GTSNPN and CDR2 is SVGIG (reference sequence). The CDR3 has 15 amino acids. CDR3 sequence reads: CAWSVGQGPTDTQYF. CDR3 coding DNA: TGTGCCTGGAGTGTGGGTCAGGGACCCACAGATACGCAGTATTTT.

This clone was found once. J is TRBJ2-6 and V is TRBV6-1; D not certain. Trimming cost V 7 bases and J 2 bases, with 12 bases left between them. From germline, CDR1 is MNHNS and CDR2 SASEGT. The CDR3 sequence is 15 residues long. CDR3 protein: CASTSLAAGANVLTF. The DNA for the CDR3 is TGTGCCAGCACATCGCTGGCGGCTGGGGCCAACGTCCTGACTTTC.

The V call is TRBV7-6, the J call TRBJ2-2; 8 bases match TRBD2. CDR3 length: 18 residues. CDR1 and CDR2 (germline): SGHVS, FNYEAQ. V lost 5 bases, J lost 2 bases, and 13 bases stayed unmatched. For the CDR3, the DNA is TGTGCCAGCAGCCATCCTTTGGCGGGGGGTCTAAACACCGGGGAGCTGTTTTTT. As protein: CASSHPLAGGLNTGELFF. Filled out from reference TRBV7-6 and TRBJ2-2, the complete variable domain reads GAGVSQSPRYKVTKRGQDVALRCDPISGHVSLYWYRQALGQGPEFLTYFNYEAQQDKSGLPNDRFSAERPEGSISTLTIQRTEQRDSAMYRCASSHPLAGGLNTGELFFGEGSRLTVL.

V is TRBV5-1 and J is TRBJ1-6, with D uncertain. The CDR3 loop spans 13 amino acids. Between the trimmed V and J ends, which lost 3 bases and 10 bases, there was a span of 11 bases. The germline gives CDR1 SGHRS, CDR2 YFSETQ. The DNA for the CDR3 is TGCGCCAGCAGCTCCGGGGTAGGCTCACCCCTCCACTTT. Its translation is CASSSGVGSPLHF.

This chain connects TRBV10-3 to TRBJ2-3, with 11 bases fitting TRBD1. Per germline, CDR1 ENHRY and CDR2 SYGVKD. There are 14 residues in the CDR3. After removal of 10 bases from V and 1 base from J, the junction contained 4 bases not matched to a gene. CDR3 amino acids: CATGQGARTDTQYF. CDR3 nucleotides: TGTGCCACCGGACAGGGGGCCCGCACAGATACGCAGTATTTT.

This clone occurred once. This chain uses TRBV6-5 with TRBJ1-2, with D possibly being TRBD1 (5 bases). Looked up from germline, CDR1 is MNHEY and CDR2 is SVGAGI. The CDR3 spans 15 residues. V lost 5 bases to trimming and J lost 1 base, with 14 bases between them. The CDR3 bases are TGTGCCAGCAGTACCTGGGACGGTTATAACTATGGCTACACCTTC. Translation: CASSTWDGYNYGYTF.

Remarks on this clone: Additional DNA sequences in this sample encode the identical CDR3. The chain recombines TRBV18 with TRBJ2-1, with a weak D call TRBD2 (5 bases). V lost 3 bases to trimming and J lost 5 bases, with 14 bases between them. Germline V gene data show CDR1 as KGHSH and CDR2 as LQKENI. The CDR3 sequence is 15 residues long. The CDR3 here is CASSPGLAGDNEQFF. CDR3 in DNA: TGTGCCAGCTCACCGGGCCTAGCCGGGGACAATGAGCAGTTCTTC.

This sequence joins TRBV9 and TRBJ2-7; TRBD2 matches at 11 bases. This CDR3 is built from 17 residues. Germline V gene data show CDR1 as SGDLS and CDR2 as YYNGEE. V lost 2 bases, J lost 5 bases, and 12 bases stayed unmatched. The CDR3 region has the DNA TGTGCCAGCAGCGTCGCTGATAGACTAGCGGGAAGGGACGAGCAGTACTTC. It translates to CASSVADRLAGRDEQYF.

The chain has TRBV7-9 and TRBJ2-3; 8 bases are shared with TRBD2. CDR3 length equals 16 residues. Trimming took 5 bases from V and 8 from J; bases not matched to a gene: 15. The germline CDR1 and CDR2 sequences are SEHNR and FQNEAQ (reference sequence). The DNA of the CDR3 is TGTGCCAGCAGCCCGGGACTAGTTGGTCGCCAGGGTACGCAGTATTTT. The encoded protein is CASSPGLVGRQGTQYF.

This chain links TRBV27 with TRBJ2-1; D perhaps matches TRBD2 (6 bases). V was shortened by 0 bases and J by 7 bases, with 16 bases between the two germline ends. Germline values: CDR1 MNHEY, CDR2 SMNVEV (reference sequence). This CDR3 has 16 residues. In nucleotides, the CDR3 is TGTGCCAGCAGTTTATCGCGCGGGAACTCCCGAAATGAGCAGTTCTTC. Encoded protein: CASSLSRGNSRNEQFF.

V gene TRBV5-1 combines with J gene TRBJ2-3, with 10 positions matching TRBD2. The V segment lost 0 bases and the J segment 9 bases; nucleotides outside the gene matches: 7. In germline, CDR1 is SGHRS, CDR2 YFSETQ. The CDR3 extends over 15 amino acids. Here the CDR3 DNA reads TGCGCCAGCAGCTTGGATTTCGCTAGCGGGGGCACGCAGTATTTT. It codes for CASSLDFASGGTQYF.

The chain combines TRBV5-4 with TRBJ2-2; 8 bases map to TRBD2. V lost 2 bases, J lost 11 bases, and 14 bases stayed unmatched. This CDR3 region has 16 residues. CDR1 is SGHNT and CDR2 is YYREEE in the germline V gene (reference sequence). The CDR3 DNA sequence: TGTGCCAGCAGCTTTATACTAGCGGACAACATAGTAGAGCTGTTTTTT. Translating it yields CASSFILADNIVELFF.

The rearrangement uses TRBV14 and TRBJ1-4; no clear D gene. The CDR3 is made up of 19 amino acids. CDR1 SGHDN and CDR2 FVKESK come from the germline V gene. The V end lost 0 bases, the J end lost 4 bases, and 21 bases lay between the germline ends. The CDR3 coding sequence is TGTGCCAGCAGCCAAGATGGCGCGCCCGCCGGAGGGAATAATGAAAAACTGTTTTTT. This gives the protein CASSQDGAPAGGNNEKLFF.